This T cell receptor beta chain was sequenced during a study of blood T cell repertoires in COVID-19. Across the whole study: From the United States, Italy and Spain came samples of acute and convalescent COVID-19.

Trimming left V 4 bases short and J 0 bases short, with 7 bases between. Germline values: CDR1 SGHAT, CDR2 FQNNGV. There are 14 residues in the CDR3. As originally analysed: Amplification of reference gene primers provided the estimated nucleated cell counts. Using immunoSEQ multiplex PCR, the repertoire was profiled, and TCRdb retains in-frame clones only, with some absent. The V and J calls and the clone size are those of that table, but D and trimming were determined from the DNA. This repertoire shows some 120,000 clones, approximately 80% found once; its top ten account for roughly 25%. Sequenced material: peripheral blood. This receptor was taken from a human donor in a cohort sampled during active COVID-19. The genes are TRBV11-2 and TRBJ2-4; D remains ambiguous. CDR3 residues: CASSSQLAKNIQYF. Here the CDR3 DNA reads TGTGCCAGCAGCTCACAGTTAGCCAAAAACATTCAGTACTTC.